The next 26 T cell receptor beta chains were all read from a single sample in a study of vaccination effects on CD4 cells after COVID-19. Subsequent to 10 days of culture, CD4+ T cells were isolated. Antigens of these TCRs are unknown. Some clones are missing from TCRdb's copy, which holds only in-frame ones; the method was immunoSEQ multiplex PCR. The top ten hold around 25% of the sample, which has 50,000 to 75,000 clones, 70% to 85% seen once. The sequencing here drew on CD4+ T cells from PBMCs cultured without peptide, taken before COVID-19 vaccination. Receptors were obtained from a human donor who had a prior SARS-CoV-2 infection.

V gene TRBV28 combines with J gene TRBJ2-7; TRBD1 is a possible D gene (6 bases). Per the germline V gene, CDR1 is MDHEN and CDR2 is SYDVKM. This CDR3 has 13 amino acids. V was pared by 7 bases and J by 3 bases, with 13 bases between. The CDR3 nucleotides are TGTGCCAGCACCCTTGGACAGAACTACGAGCAGTACTTC. This translates into CASTLGQNYEQYF.

V and J are TRBV6-5 and TRBJ1-5; D is perhaps TRBD1 (5 bases). V lost 6 bases and J lost 0, with 12 bases in between. CDR3 size: 15 residues. Germline loops: CDR1 MNHEY, CDR2 SVGAGI. The chain's CDR3 is CASRPRAYSNQPQHF. The CDR3 bases are TGTGCCAGCAGGCCCAGGGCTTATAGCAATCAGCCCCAGCATTTT.

The chain joins TRBV14 to TRBJ1-4; the D gene is possibly TRBD1 (5 bases). The CDR3 loop spans 13 amino acids. Trimming stripped 5 bases from V and 5 bases from J, with 9 bases between. CDR1 is SGHDN and CDR2 is FVKESK in the germline V gene. CDR3 coding DNA: TGTGCCAGCAGCAGGGGAGCGAATGAAAAACTGTTTTTT. Translated: CASSRGANEKLFF.

The chain links TRBV14 to TRBJ1-1, with 7 positions matching TRBD1. Germline CDR1 SGHDN, CDR2 FVKESK. V lost 1 base, J lost 4 bases, and 6 bases stayed unmatched. This CDR3 has 15 residues. CDR3 loop: CASSQAGAGGTEAFF. In DNA, the CDR3 is TGTGCCAGCAGCCAAGCGGGAGCAGGGGGCACTGAAGCTTTCTTT.

The J gene is TRBJ2-3, the V gene TRBV7-3; D is possibly TRBD1 or TRBD2 (5 bases each). This CDR3 comprises 15 residues. CDR1 and CDR2 from the germline V gene are SGHTA and FQGTGA. Trimming cost V 1 base and J 1 base, with 9 bases left between them. Written as DNA, the CDR3 is TGTGCCAGCAGCTTAAATGTGGGGGGCACAGATACGCAGTATTTT. It encodes CASSLNVGGTDTQYF.

V usage is TRBV2 and J usage is TRBJ2-2, with 7 bases that match TRBD1. The CDR3 totals 14 residues. With 4 bases clipped from V and 5 bases from J, the junction kept 4 bases outside the gene matches. Germline V gene lookup returns CDR1 SNHLY and CDR2 FYNNEI. The CDR3 region is CASSGQGRTGELFF. In nucleotides, the CDR3 is TGTGCCAGCAGTGGACAGGGTAGGACCGGGGAGCTGTTTTTT.

This clone was counted a few times. V gene TRBV19 combines with J gene TRBJ2-7; D unclear. Germline CDR1 and CDR2: LNHDA and SQIVND (reference sequence). Between the trimmed V and J ends, which lost 4 bases and 3 bases, there was a span of 13 bases. This CDR3 has 14 residues. In nucleotides, the CDR3 is TGTGCCAGTAGTAAGGGTCATTTTCTCTACGAGCAGTACTTC. It is translated as CASSKGHFLYEQYF.

The gene calls are TRBV20-1 and TRBJ1-2; D not resolved. Per germline, CDR1 DFQATT and CDR2 SNEGSKA (reference sequence). This CDR3 contains 10 residues. V lost 2 bases, J lost 7 bases, and 5 bases lay in between. The CDR3 sequence is CSARTAGYTF. In nucleotides, the CDR3 is TGCAGTGCTAGAACGGCTGGCTACACCTTC.

The V and J genes are TRBV4-3 and TRBJ2-1; D is unclear. Germline CDR1 LGHNA, CDR2 YSLEER. Trimming took off 3 bases at V and 2 bases at J, with 8 bases between the two ends. This CDR3 region has 14 residues. The CDR3 region has the DNA TGCGCCAGCAGCCATACCGCCGCCTACAATGAGCAGTTCTTC. Translation gives CASSHTAAYNEQFF.

This chain connects TRBV6-2 or TRBV6-3 to TRBJ2-7; 13 bases are shared with TRBD2. There are 14 residues in the CDR3. Germline V gene sequence: CDR1 MNHEY, CDR2 SVGEGT. V lost 6 bases, J lost 6 bases, and 5 bases stayed unmatched. CDR3 sequence reads: CASSSRTSGGEQYF. In DNA form, the CDR3 reads TGTGCCAGCAGCTCGAGGACTAGCGGGGGCGAGCAGTACTTC.

V usage is TRBV19 and J usage is TRBJ1-4; D is uncertain. This CDR3 has 11 residues. Deletions cut 5 bases from V and 13 bases from J, with 11 bases between. Per germline, CDR1 LNHDA and CDR2 SQIVND (reference sequence). CDR3 residues: CASSGDLVLFF. Written as DNA, the CDR3 is TGTGCCAGTAGTGGCGACTTGGTACTGTTTTTT.

This chain joins TRBV6-2 or TRBV6-3 and TRBJ1-1, with TRBD1 as a possible D gene (6 bases). The CDR3 covers 16 residues. Germline V gene sequence: CDR1 MNHEY, CDR2 SVGEGT. V dropped 6 bases and J dropped 6 bases, with 23 bases sitting between them. This chain's CDR3 is CASSSDAGRGDSEAFF. The CDR3 bases are TGTGCCAGCAGCTCCGATGCGGGCAGGGGAGACTCTGAAGCTTTCTTT.

V and J are TRBV7-9 and TRBJ2-1; 12 nucleotides align to TRBD2. V lost 6 bases and J lost 5; bases outside the gene matches: 5. Germline-derived CDR1 and CDR2 are SEHNR and FQNEAQ (reference sequence). The CDR3 totals 15 residues. The CDR3 DNA is TGTGCCAGCAGTTCCCGACTAGCGGGGGACAATGAGCAGTTCTTC. It translates to CASSSRLAGDNEQFF. Filled out from reference TRBV7-9 and TRBJ2-1, the complete variable domain reads DTGVSQNPRHKITKRGQNVTFRCDPISEHNRLYWYRQTLGQGPEFLTYFQNEAQLEKSRLLSDRFSAERPKGSFSTLEIQRTEQGDSAMYLCASSSRLAGDNEQFFGPGTRLTVL.

A single count supports this clone. The V call is TRBV18, the J call TRBJ1-1, with 7 nucleotides matching TRBD1. The germline V gene encodes CDR1 KGHSH and CDR2 LQKENI. CDR3 length: 12 amino acids. Trimming removed 6 bases from V and 7 bases from J; junction bases left unmatched: 5. This CDR3 reads CASSPGGDEAFF. The CDR3 region has the DNA TGTGCCAGCTCCCCAGGGGGGGATGAAGCTTTCTTT.

This chain uses TRBV30 with TRBJ2-1, with TRBD2 matching 10 bases. Per germline, CDR1 GTSNPN and CDR2 SVGIG (reference sequence). Trimming removed 3 bases from V and 13 bases from J; junction bases left unmatched: 21. CDR3 length: 17 residues. The DNA for the CDR3 is TGTGCCTGGAGCTCCGGACTAGCGGCCTTAGCGGGATTTTTACAGTTCTTC. Its protein product is CAWSSGLAALAGFLQFF.

The chain recombines TRBV19 with TRBJ1-2, with D hard to call. V was clipped by 3 bases and J by 0 bases, with 11 bases between them. The CDR3 spans 15 residues. CDR1 and CDR2 from the germline V gene are LNHDA and SQIVND (reference sequence). CDR3 coding DNA: TGTGCCAGTAGTATCGTCGGTGGACCTAACTATGGCTACACCTTC. Protein: CASSIVGGPNYGYTF.

This sequence joins TRBV2 and TRBJ2-7, with D hard to call. Deletions cut 4 bases from V and 3 bases from J, with 13 bases between. Germline-derived CDR1 and CDR2 are SNHLY and FYNNEI. The CDR3 spans 14 residues. CDR3 in amino acids: CASSVGKGFYEQYF. The CDR3 DNA reads TGTGCCAGCAGTGTTGGTAAAGGGTTCTACGAGCAGTACTTC.

The chain uses TRBV19 and TRBJ2-3, with 8 positions matching TRBD2. The CDR3 extends over 13 amino acids. The V segment lost 8 bases and the J segment 5 bases; nucleotides outside the gene matches: 6. Looked up from germline, CDR1 is LNHDA and CDR2 is SQIVND (reference sequence). As DNA, the CDR3 is TGTGCCAGTGGGAGGACTAGCCGAGATACGCAGTATTTT. Its translation: CASGRTSRDTQYF.

V and J are TRBV28 and TRBJ2-3, with D possibly matching TRBD2 (5 bases). V was pared by 5 bases and J by 3 bases, with 12 bases between. The CDR3 length is 14 residues. CDR1 is MDHEN, CDR2 SYDVKM, per germline. The CDR3 coding sequence is TGTGCCAGCAGTCCACGGAGAGGGACAGATACGCAGTATTTT. Translated, it gives CASSPRRGTDTQYF.

The chain is built from TRBV30 and TRBJ2-7; D is unresolved. The CDR3 is made up of 13 amino acids. Trimming left V 2 bases short and J 0 bases short, with 8 bases between. Germline V lookup: CDR1 GTSNPN, CDR2 SVGIG (reference sequence). The CDR3 DNA reads TGTGCCTGGAGTCACGGTTACTCCTACGAGCAGTACTTC. This encodes CAWSHGYSYEQYF.

This clone showed up just a few times. The J gene is TRBJ2-5, the V gene TRBV4-1; 9 positions agree with TRBD1. CDR1 and CDR2 from the germline V gene are MGHRA and YSYEKL. V lost 1 base to trimming and J lost 5 bases; unmatched junction nucleotides: 20. There are 20 residues in the CDR3. The CDR3 sequence is CASSQGRGLIGTGNGETQYF. Here the CDR3 DNA reads TGCGCCAGCAGCCAAGGAAGGGGTCTAATAGGGACAGGGAATGGCGAGACCCAGTACTTC.

This clone was seen a few times. V and J are TRBV25-1 and TRBJ2-2; TRBD2 is a possible D gene (6 bases). CDR3 size: 16 residues. The germline V gene has CDR1 MGHDK and CDR2 SYGVNS. V was clipped by 1 base and J by 2 bases, with 11 bases between them. CDR3 sequence: CASSEFRGTNTGELFF. CDR3 bases: TGTGCCAGCAGTGAATTTCGGGGGACCAACACCGGGGAGCTGTTTTTT. Using reference TRBV25-1 and TRBJ2-2 for the parts outside the CDR3, the full variable domain is EADIYQTPRYLVIGTGKKITLECSQTMGHDKMYWYQQDPGMELHLIHYSYGVNSTEKGDLSSESTVSRIRTEHFPLTLESARPSHTSQYLCASSEFRGTNTGELFFGEGSRLTVL.

The table lists this clone with a few counts. The chain links TRBV2 to TRBJ1-1, with 9 nucleotides matching TRBD1. V lost 6 bases to trimming and J lost 10 bases; unmatched junction nucleotides: 6. CDR3 size: 12 residues. Per the germline V gene, CDR1 is SNHLY and CDR2 is FYNNEI. For the CDR3, the DNA is TGTGCCAGCAGCGCGGACAGGGGCCCAGCTTTCTTT. Amino acids: CASSADRGPAFF. The full variable domain, completed using reference TRBV2 and TRBJ1-1, is EPEVTQTPSHQVTQMGQEVILRCVPISNHLYFYWYRQILGQKVEFLVSFYNNEISEKSEIFDDQFSVERPDGSNFTLKIRSTKLEDSAMYFCASSADRGPAFFGQGTRLTVV.

The rearrangement links TRBV21-1 to TRBJ2-1; TRBD2, the table's D call, lacks a check against the DNA. TRBV21-1 corresponds to a pseudogene. This CDR3 is 16 amino acids long. In DNA, the CDR3 is TGTGCCAGCAGCAACCCGTCCGGGACTAACGACAATGAGCAGTTCTTC. It is translated as CASSNPSGTNDNEQFF.

This sequence joins TRBV3-1 (or the pseudogene TRBV3-2) and TRBJ2-5; D not certain. The CDR3 contains 12 residues. Trimming pared 3 bases from V and 2 bases from J, leaving 4 bases between. In germline, CDR1 is LGHDT, CDR2 YNNKEL (reference sequence). The DNA of the CDR3 is TGTGCCAGCAGCCACGAGCAAGAGACCCAGTACTTC. Translation gives CASSHEQETQYF.

The genes are TRBV10-3 and TRBJ1-6, with no clear D. The CDR3 length is 18 residues. V was cut by 0 bases and J by 0 bases, with 12 bases left in between. Germline loops: CDR1 ENHRY, CDR2 SYGVKD. The CDR3 sequence: CAISESNGLSSYNSPLHF. For the CDR3, the DNA is TGTGCCATCAGTGAGTCTAACGGATTAAGCTCCTATAATTCACCCCTCCACTTT.